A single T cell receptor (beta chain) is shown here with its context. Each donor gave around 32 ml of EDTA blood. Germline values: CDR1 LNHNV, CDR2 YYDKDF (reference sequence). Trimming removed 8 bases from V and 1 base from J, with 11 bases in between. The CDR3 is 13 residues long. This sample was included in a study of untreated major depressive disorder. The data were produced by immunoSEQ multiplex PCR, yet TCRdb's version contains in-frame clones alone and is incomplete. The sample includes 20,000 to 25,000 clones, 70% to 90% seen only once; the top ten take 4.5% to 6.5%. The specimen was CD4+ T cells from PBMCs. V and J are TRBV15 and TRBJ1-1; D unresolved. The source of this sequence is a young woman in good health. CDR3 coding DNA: TGTGCCACCTCATGGGCACAGAACACTGAAGCTTTCTTT. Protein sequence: CATSWAQNTEAFF.